The clone carrying this T cell receptor beta chain was detected once. This sample stems from a study of blood T cell repertoires in COVID-19. For the study at large: Researchers got acute and convalescent COVID-19 samples from the United States, Italy and Spain. The analysed material was cDNA or gDNA that came from T cells, B-cell-depleted T cells, or PBMCs.

Authors' methods: How many nucleated cells were present was estimated from reference gene primer amplification. The table came from immunoSEQ multiplex PCR; TCRdb's copy has only in-frame clones and leaves some out. That table furnishes V, J and clone size, whereas the DNA furnished D and trimming. This table has a few hundred thousand clones, around 85% appearing once. The CDR3 is 14 residues long. Trimming removed 3 bases at V and 4 bases at J, with 10 bases between. CDR1 SGHRS and CDR2 YFSETQ come from the germline V gene. The receptor was derived from a woman between 18 and 30 years old with acute or convalescent COVID-19. Source material: peripheral blood. This chain uses TRBV5-1 with TRBJ1-4, with D perhaps TRBD1 (5 bases). In DNA form, the CDR3 reads TGCGCCAGCAGCTCAGACAGTCGTAATGAAAAACTGTTTTTT. Amino acids: CASSSDSRNEKLFF.